The 7 T cell receptor beta chains below all came from one sample that was sequenced in a study of pediatric ulcerative colitis. Rectal tissue came from one to two pinch biopsies taken at colonoscopy. Clones were sequenced by immunoSEQ multiplex PCR, and TCRdb holds only the in-frame ones, with some missing. Of tens of thousands of clones in the sample, approximately 73% are singletons; the top ten hold around 0.74%. The specimen sequenced was gut tissue. The receptors come from a boy younger than 18 with moderate ulcerative colitis.

This chain joins TRBV30 and TRBJ2-5; D uncertain. The V end was cut by 3 bases, the J end by 3 bases, with 8 bases between. The CDR3 is 12 amino acids. Per the germline V gene, CDR1 is GTSNPN and CDR2 is SVGIG (reference sequence). Here the CDR3 DNA reads TGTGCCTGGAGAGTCATTGAAGAGACCCAGTACTTC. Its protein is CAWRVIEETQYF.

V and J are TRBV4-1 and TRBJ2-5; possible D gene TRBD2, 6 bases. There are 15 residues in the CDR3. CDR1 is MGHRA, CDR2 YSYEKL, per germline. Trimming shortened V by 3 bases and J by 4 bases, and 15 bases separated the two germline ends. In DNA, the CDR3 is TGCGCCAGCAGCCAGCGGGGTTGGGGAGTAGAGACCCAGTACTTC. Amino acids: CASSQRGWGVETQYF.

This clone is a singleton in its sample. This chain links TRBV4-1 with TRBJ2-3, with no clear D. V lost 0 bases and J 6 bases, leaving 7 bases between the germline ends. This CDR3 has 13 residues. Germline V gene sequence: CDR1 MGHRA, CDR2 YSYEKL. The CDR3 spells CASSQEKKDTQYF. The CDR3, as DNA: TGCGCCAGCAGCCAAGAAAAGAAGGATACGCAGTATTTT.

The chain employs TRBV6-1 and TRBJ2-1; TRBD2 might be the D (6 bases). The germline V gene encodes CDR1 MNHNS and CDR2 SASEGT. The ends were cut back, 0 bases at V and 0 bases at J, with 6 bases in the middle. The CDR3 spans 15 residues. The CDR3 here is CASSEASGSYNEQFF. The CDR3 DNA sequence: TGTGCCAGCAGTGAAGCTAGCGGCTCCTACAATGAGCAGTTCTTC.

The gene calls are TRBV6-4 and TRBJ2-6; D gene uncertain. V was cut by 5 bases and J by 0 bases, with 11 bases left in between. In germline, CDR1 is MRHNA, CDR2 SNTAGT. This CDR3 region has 16 residues. The CDR3 coding sequence is TGTGCCAGCAGTCGGTCCTGGAACTCTGGGGCCAACGTCCTGACTTTC. Translated: CASSRSWNSGANVLTF.

This chain connects TRBV7-2 to TRBJ1-1, with TRBD1 matching over 7 bases. The CDR3 length is 14 residues. Unmatched junction bases numbered 9, after V lost 6 bases and J lost 5 bases. Germline loops: CDR1 SGHTA, CDR2 FQGNSA. CDR3 protein: CASREQGSSTEAFF. The CDR3 region has the DNA TGTGCCAGCAGGGAACAGGGGAGTTCGACTGAAGCTTTCTTT.

V is TRBV11-3 and J is TRBJ2-7; 7 bases are a match to TRBD2. The germline V gene encodes CDR1 SGHNT and CDR2 YENEEA. The J segment lost 3 bases and the V segment lost 1 base, leaving 6 bases of the junction unmatched. The CDR3 length is 15 residues. In DNA form, the CDR3 reads TGTGCCAGCAGCTTAGGTTCTAGCGGCAGCTACGAGCAGTACTTC. Translating gives CASSLGSSGSYEQYF.